One and the same sample provided the 21 T cell receptor beta chains below, sequenced in a study of cytomegalovirus exposure and HLA in healthy donors. Researchers ran the PCR with 60 Vbeta and 13 Jbeta primers. Produced via immunoSEQ multiplex PCR; TCRdb's table is partial and in-frame only. The table lists around 130,000 clones, about 76% of them singletons. The source material was PBMCs. All receptors come from a woman aged 35 to 49 in good health and CMV-seronegative.

This chain connects TRBV6-1 to TRBJ2-3; TRBD1 aligns across 7 bases. There are 13 residues in the CDR3. J gave up 4 bases and V 7 bases, and 5 bases lay outside the gene matches. Germline CDR1 and CDR2: MNHNS and SASEGT. The CDR3 sequence is CASNYRGPDTQYF. CDR3 DNA sequence: TGTGCCAGCAACTACAGGGGCCCAGATACGCAGTATTTT.

This chain connects TRBV2 to TRBJ2-2, with TRBD1 matching 8 bases. This CDR3 is built from 15 residues. The V gene's germline CDR1 is SNHLY and CDR2 FYNNEI. V shed 6 bases and J 4 bases; nucleotides not matched to a gene: 7. The CDR3, as DNA: TGTGCCAGCAGCGCAGGGGGCAGGAGCACCGGGGAGCTGTTTTTT. Protein product: CASSAGGRSTGELFF.

The chain has TRBV6-6 and TRBJ1-1; possible D gene TRBD1, 5 bases. The CDR3 sequence is 15 residues long. CDR1 is MNHNY, CDR2 SVGAGI, per germline (reference sequence). V was pared by 8 bases and J by 5 bases, with 21 bases between. The CDR3 DNA follows: TGTGCCAGCTTCCGCCCAGGGAGGGTGGGGACTGAAGCTTTCTTT. As protein: CASFRPGRVGTEAFF.

This clone was detected once. The chain joins TRBV4-1 to TRBJ2-2, with 11 bases that match TRBD2. Germline CDR1 and CDR2: MGHRA and YSYEKL. The CDR3 extends over 16 amino acids. V was pared by 0 bases and J by 9 bases, with 6 bases of the junction left unmatched. The CDR3 here is CASSQDASGRFRELFF. The DNA for the CDR3 is TGCGCCAGCAGCCAAGATGCTAGCGGGAGGTTTCGGGAGCTGTTTTTT.

The chain combines TRBV10-3 with TRBJ1-6; 9 bases are a match to TRBD1. Germline assignment: CDR1 ENHRY and CDR2 SYGVKD. This CDR3 region has 15 residues. Trimming took 5 bases from V and 10 from J; bases not matched to a gene: 9. CDR3 in amino acids: CAISTGTGKASPLHF. The CDR3 DNA sequence: TGTGCCATCAGTACCGGGACAGGGAAAGCCTCACCCCTCCACTTT.

This sequence joins TRBV14 and TRBJ1-2; D is ambiguous. V was pared by 1 base and J by 7 bases, with 10 bases between. The CDR3 runs to 13 residues. Per the germline V gene, CDR1 is SGHDN and CDR2 is FVKESK. The CDR3 DNA sequence: TGTGCCAGCAGCCAAGGAAAGGGAGGTGGCTACACCTTC. Translation: CASSQGKGGGYTF.

This clone was observed a handful of times. This chain links TRBV6-1 with TRBJ1-1; TRBD1 matches at 9 bases. J lost 4 bases, V lost 9 bases, and 9 bases had no gene match. Germline V gives CDR1 MNHNS, CDR2 SASEGT. The CDR3 is 14 amino acids. The CDR3 protein is CASYYPGQGTEAFF. The CDR3 nucleotides read TGTGCCAGTTATTATCCGGGACAGGGCACTGAAGCTTTCTTT.

This chain links TRBV6-1 with TRBJ2-7; D perhaps matches TRBD1 (5 bases). The germline V gene encodes CDR1 MNHNS and CDR2 SASEGT. The CDR3 length is 14 residues. Trimming cost V 2 bases and J 3 bases, with 11 bases left between them. The CDR3 DNA follows: TGTGCCAGCAGTGAATGGGGCGGTTACTACGAGCAGTACTTC. This encodes CASSEWGGYYEQYF.

This chain links TRBV20-1 with TRBJ2-4; no definite D call. Per germline, CDR1 DFQATT and CDR2 SNEGSKA (reference sequence). The CDR3 spans 11 residues. Trimming cost V 6 bases and J 5 bases, with 8 bases left between them. CDR3 in amino acids: CSAVAQNIQYF. The CDR3 DNA reads TGCAGTGCGGTGGCCCAAAACATTCAGTACTTC.

The chain employs TRBV6-6 and TRBJ1-3; D is uncertain. The length of the CDR3 is 14 residues. Per germline, CDR1 MNHNY and CDR2 SVGAGI (reference sequence). Trimming took 6 bases from V and 3 from J, leaving 12 bases between them. CDR3 DNA sequence: TGTGCCAGCAGCCCTATAGAAAGTGGAAACACCATATATTTT. Amino acid sequence: CASSPIESGNTIYF.

V is TRBV6-6 and J is TRBJ1-1, with TRBD1 identical over 7 bases. J lost 4 bases, V lost 5 bases, and 13 bases had no gene match. The V gene's germline CDR1 is MNHNY and CDR2 SVGAGI (reference sequence). The CDR3 sequence is 16 residues long. The CDR3 loop reads CASSTTAGGFVTEAFF. The CDR3, as DNA: TGTGCCAGCAGTACGACGGCAGGGGGTTTTGTCACTGAAGCTTTCTTT.

V and J are TRBV29-1 and TRBJ2-5; no clear D gene. Germline V gene sequence: CDR1 SQVTM, CDR2 ANQGSEA. The CDR3 covers 13 residues. The V gene lost 2 bases and the J gene lost 2 bases, with 9 bases spanning the gap. The CDR3 DNA reads TGCAGCGTTGAAATGTCGTATCAAGAGACCCAGTACTTC. This codes for CSVEMSYQETQYF.

This clone was counted a single time. The chain uses TRBV21-1 and TRBJ1-2. TRBV21-1 is reported as a pseudogene. This CDR3 contains 15 residues. CDR3 coding DNA: TGTGCCAGCAGCAAAGCAGGAGGCCCCAGGAGGGGCTACACCTTC. Translated: CASSKAGGPRRGYTF.

This rearrangement joins TRBV18 to TRBJ2-7; a weak D match, TRBD2 (5 bases). Germline CDR1 KGHSH, CDR2 LQKENI. The CDR3 has 13 residues. The germline V and J ends were trimmed by 2 bases and 4 bases, with 9 bases remaining between them. This chain's CDR3 is CASSPSRTYEQYF. In DNA form, the CDR3 reads TGTGCCAGCTCACCATCTAGGACTTACGAGCAGTACTTC.

This clone was observed a single time. The chain uses TRBV5-1 and TRBJ2-2, with 7 bases fitting TRBD1. Trimming cost V 0 bases and J 3 bases; bases outside gene matches: 5. The CDR3 extends over 16 amino acids. Germline assignment: CDR1 SGHRS and CDR2 YFSETQ. CDR3 nucleotide sequence: TGCGCCAGCAGCTTGGGTGACAGGGTTTACACCGGGGAGCTGTTTTTT. Residues: CASSLGDRVYTGELFF.

The chain links TRBV21-1 to TRBJ2-5; the table assigns TRBD2, which was not confirmed against the DNA. TRBV21-1 is classified as a pseudogene. The CDR3 contains 14 residues. CDR3 loop: CASSKVRLKETQYF. In DNA form, the CDR3 reads TGTGCCAGCAGCAAAGTGCGGCTAAAAGAGACCCAGTACTTC.

The V call is TRBV5-4, the J call TRBJ2-2; no clear D gene. This CDR3 spans 13 amino acids. Germline lookup yields CDR1 SGHNT and CDR2 YYREEE (reference sequence). V gave up 4 bases and J gave up 5 bases, with 9 bases separating them. The CDR3 protein is CASSPPVTGELFF. The CDR3 bases are TGTGCCAGCAGCCCCCCGGTTACCGGGGAGCTGTTTTTT. The full variable domain, with the rest looked up from reference TRBV5-4 and TRBJ2-2, is ETGVTQSPTHLIKTRGQQVTLRCSSQSGHNTVSWYQQALGQGPQFIFQYYREEENGRGNFPPRFSGLQFPNYSSELNVNALELDDSALYLCASSPPVTGELFFGEGSRLTVL.

V and J are TRBV7-3 and TRBJ2-3, with TRBD2 identical over 11 bases. This CDR3 has 18 amino acids. V dropped 5 bases and J dropped 2; count of bases not matched to a gene: 12. In germline, CDR1 is SGHTA, CDR2 FQGTGA. The CDR3 sequence is CASSPTLVAGGHTDTQYF. Here the CDR3 DNA reads TGTGCCAGCAGCCCCACGTTGGTAGCGGGGGGGCACACAGATACGCAGTATTTT. The variable domain in full, completed from reference TRBV7-3 and TRBJ2-3, reads GAGVSQTPSNKVTEKGKYVELRCDPISGHTALYWYRQSLGQGPEFLIYFQGTGAADDSGLPNDRFFAVRPEGSVSTLKIQRTERGDSAVYLCASSPTLVAGGHTDTQYFGPGTRLTVL.

About this clone itself: Distinct nucleotide sequences in the sample also encode this CDR3. CDR3 DNA: TGTGCCAGCAGCTTAGCGGGCAGACAAGAGACCCAGTACTTC. Its translation is CASSLAGRQETQYF. This rearrangement joins TRBV7-2 to TRBJ2-5; no definite D call. Germline V CDR1 and CDR2: SGHTA, FQGNSA. The ends were cut back, 0 bases at V and 2 bases at J, with 7 bases in the middle. The CDR3 has 14 amino acids.

Details on this clone: At one end, the junction sequence differs from germline, possibly due to a read error. This sample also contains other DNA sequences that code for the same CDR3. The V and J genes are TRBV18 and TRBJ2-7; tentative D call: TRBD1 (8 bases). Germline CDR1 reads KGHSH; CDR2 reads LQKENI. The CDR3 consists of 17 residues. The DNA for the CDR3 is TGTGCCAGCTCACTGACAGGGGTCGGGAGGTATTCCTACGAGCAATACTTC. This sequence encodes CASSLTGVGRYSYEQYF.

This clone was picked up one time. V usage is TRBV5-1 and J usage is TRBJ2-3; D possibly corresponds to TRBD2 (7 bases). Looked up from germline, CDR1 is SGHRS and CDR2 is YFSETQ. The CDR3 totals 17 residues. Trimming cost V 5 bases and J 4 bases, with 23 bases left between them. The CDR3 DNA reads as TGCGCCAGCAGACCAGGCCGGGGGGCAGGGTATGCAGATACGCAGTATTTT. As protein: CASRPGRGAGYADTQYF. Complete variable domain (other parts from reference TRBV5-1 and TRBJ2-3): KAGVTQTPRYLIKTRGQQVTLSCSPISGHRSVSWYQQTPGQGLQFLFEYFSETQRNKGNFPGRFSGRQFSNSRSEMNVSTLELGDSALYLCASRPGRGAGYADTQYFGPGTRLTVL.